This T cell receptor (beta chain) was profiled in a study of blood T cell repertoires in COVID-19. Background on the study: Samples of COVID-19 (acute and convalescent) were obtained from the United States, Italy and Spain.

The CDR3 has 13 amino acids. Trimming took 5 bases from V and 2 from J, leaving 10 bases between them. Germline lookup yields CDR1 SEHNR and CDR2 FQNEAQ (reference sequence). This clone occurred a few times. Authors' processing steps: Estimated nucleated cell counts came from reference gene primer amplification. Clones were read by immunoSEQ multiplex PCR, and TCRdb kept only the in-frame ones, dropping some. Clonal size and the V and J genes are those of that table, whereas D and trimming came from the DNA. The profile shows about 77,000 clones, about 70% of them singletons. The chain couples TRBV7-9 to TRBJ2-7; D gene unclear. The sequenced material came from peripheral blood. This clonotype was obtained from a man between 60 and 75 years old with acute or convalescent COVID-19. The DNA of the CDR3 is TGTGCCAGCAGCCACACCGGAGCCTACGAGCAGTACGTC. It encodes CASSHTGAYEQYV.